These T cell receptor beta chains were read from a single sample in a study of blood T cell repertoires in COVID-19. Produced via immunoSEQ multiplex PCR; TCRdb's table is partial and in-frame only. In the table there are 280,000 or so clones, roughly 90% of which are singletons. The sample taken for sequencing was peripheral blood. The receptors shown here come from a man aged 18 to 29 with active or convalescent COVID-19. CDR3s include the opening cysteine and the closing phenylalanine or tryptophan. A D gene is named only where the DNA matches it firmly. Size is omitted from some rows. Given values are once, few, many or a class for expanded clones.

clone size: few; J gene: TRBJ2-1; V gene: TRBV6-2/TRBV6-3; D gene: NA; CDR3 protein: CASSIQGEGYNEQFF; CDR3 DNA: TGTGCCAGCAGTATACAGGGGGAGGGCTACAATGAGCAGTTCTTC
clone size: NA; J gene: TRBJ1-1; V gene: TRBV6-5; D gene: TRBD1; CDR3 protein: CASSPAGNKDRVAFF; CDR3 DNA: TGTGCCAGCAGTCCAGCTGGCAACAAAGACAGGGTAGCTTTCTTT
clone size: NA; J gene: TRBJ2-1; V gene: TRBV6-4; D gene: TRBD1; CDR3 protein: CASRPTGVGNEQFF; CDR3 DNA: TGTGCCAGCAGACCTACAGGGGTAGGCAATGAGCAGTTCTTC
clone size: NA; J gene: TRBJ1-3; V gene: TRBV7-3; D gene: TRBD1; CDR3 protein: CASSKNRGPLDTIYF; CDR3 DNA: TGTGCCAGCAGCAAAAACAGGGGCCCGTTGGACACCATATATTTT
clone size: NA; J gene: TRBJ2-5; V gene: TRBV7-9; D gene: NA; CDR3 protein: CASSLVQAQYF; CDR3 DNA: TGTGCCAGCAGCTTAGTCCAGGCCCAGTACTTC
clone size: NA; J gene: TRBJ2-2; V gene: TRBV5-4; D gene: NA; CDR3 protein: CASSLYGYTGELFF; CDR3 DNA: TGTGCCAGCAGCTTGTATGGCTACACCGGGGAGCTGTTTTTT
clone size: NA; J gene: TRBJ1-6; V gene: TRBV6-2/TRBV6-3; D gene: TRBD1; CDR3 protein: CASSSPTDRGLNSPLHF; CDR3 DNA: TGTGCCAGCAGTTCCCCCACGGACAGGGGGCTGAATTCACCCCTCCACTTT
clone size: NA; J gene: TRBJ1-4; V gene: TRBV9; D gene: NA; CDR3 protein: CASSAEGRRGNEKLFF; CDR3 DNA: TGTGCCAGCAGCGCCGAGGGAAGGCGGGGGAATGAAAAACTGTTTTTT
clone size: NA; J gene: TRBJ2-1; V gene: TRBV3-1/TRBV3-2; D gene: TRBD1; CDR3 protein: CASSHLTGGNEQFF; CDR3 DNA: TGTGCCAGCAGCCACCTTACAGGGGGCAATGAGCAGTTCTTC
clone size: NA; J gene: TRBJ1-2; V gene: TRBV7-9; D gene: NA; CDR3 protein: CASSLTDIYGYTF; CDR3 DNA: TGTGCCAGCAGCTTAACAGACATCTATGGCTACACCTTC
clone size: NA; J gene: TRBJ2-1; V gene: TRBV14; D gene: NA; CDR3 protein: CASSQDLQGYNEQFF; CDR3 DNA: TGTGCCAGCAGCCAAGACTTACAGGGTTACAATGAGCAGTTCTTC
clone size: NA; J gene: TRBJ1-5; V gene: TRBV5-1; D gene: NA; CDR3 protein: CASSLDGVGQPQHF; CDR3 DNA: TGCGCCAGCAGCTTGGACGGGGTCGGGCAGCCCCAGCATTTT
clone size: NA; J gene: TRBJ2-3; V gene: TRBV12-2; D gene: NA; CDR3 protein: CASRLGSGGAPGTDTQYF; CDR3 DNA: TGTGCAAGTCGCTTAGGTAGCGGGGGGGCCCCTGGCACAGATACGCAGTATTTT
clone size: NA; J gene: TRBJ2-5; V gene: TRBV20-1; D gene: NA; CDR3 protein: CSASTPRETQYF; CDR3 DNA: TGCAGTGCTAGTACCCCGCGGGAGACCCAGTACTTC
clone size: NA; J gene: TRBJ1-2; V gene: TRBV6-6; D gene: NA; CDR3 protein: CASSWTENYGYTF; CDR3 DNA: TGTGCCAGCAGTTGGACAGAGAACTATGGCTACACCTTC
clone size: NA; J gene: TRBJ2-7; V gene: TRBV27; D gene: NA; CDR3 protein: CASSRQVGYEQYF; CDR3 DNA: TGTGCCAGTTCCAGACAGGTAGGCTACGAGCAGTACTTC
clone size: NA; J gene: TRBJ1-2; V gene: TRBV9; D gene: NA; CDR3 protein: CASSADSAYGYTF; CDR3 DNA: TGTGCCAGCAGCGCGGACAGCGCCTATGGCTACACCTTC
clone size: NA; J gene: TRBJ1-3; V gene: TRBV5-4; D gene: NA; CDR3 protein: CASSPGGLGGNTIYF; CDR3 DNA: TGTGCCAGCAGCCCGGGGGGACTTGGTGGAAACACCATATATTTT
clone size: NA; J gene: TRBJ2-7; V gene: TRBV7-2; D gene: NA; CDR3 protein: CASSPAAQVAYEQYF; CDR3 DNA: TGTGCCAGCAGCCCAGCGGCCCAAGTGGCCTACGAGCAGTACTTC
clone size: NA; J gene: TRBJ1-1; V gene: TRBV2; D gene: TRBD1; CDR3 protein: CASRATGGNGEAFF; CDR3 DNA: TGTGCCAGCAGGGCAACAGGGGGTAACGGTGAAGCTTTCTTT
clone size: NA; J gene: TRBJ1-1; V gene: TRBV12-3/TRBV12-4; D gene: TRBD1; CDR3 protein: CASRYRGVTEAFF; CDR3 DNA: TGTGCCAGCAGGTACAGGGGAGTCACTGAAGCTTTCTTT
clone size: NA; J gene: TRBJ1-5; V gene: TRBV18; D gene: NA; CDR3 protein: CASSPAGSQPQHF; CDR3 DNA: TGTGCCAGCTCACCTGCGGGAAGCCAGCCCCAGCATTTT
clone size: NA; J gene: TRBJ1-1; V gene: TRBV19; D gene: NA; CDR3 protein: CASSNGGFNTEAFF; CDR3 DNA: TGTGCCAGTAGTAATGGTGGCTTCAACACTGAAGCTTTCTTT
clone size: NA; J gene: TRBJ2-1; V gene: TRBV4-2; D gene: TRBD2; CDR3 protein: CASSRGTSGGARGNEQFF; CDR3 DNA: TGTGCCAGCAGCCGAGGGACTAGCGGGGGGGCCAGAGGAAATGAGCAGTTCTTC
clone size: once; J gene: TRBJ1-1; V gene: TRBV13; D gene: TRBD1; CDR3 protein: CASSLGWTGPNTEAFF; CDR3 DNA: TGTGCCAGCAGCTTAGGATGGACAGGGCCGAACACTGAAGCTTTCTTT
clone size: NA; J gene: TRBJ1-5; V gene: TRBV6-2/TRBV6-3; D gene: NA; CDR3 protein: CASSYRPGTTKHGDGNQPQHF; CDR3 DNA: TGTGCCAGCAGTTACCGTCCCGGGACAACTAAACACGGTGATGGCAATCAGCCCCAGCATTTT
clone size: NA; J gene: TRBJ1-5; V gene: TRBV19; D gene: NA; CDR3 protein: CASSRPAVPQHF; CDR3 DNA: TGTGCTAGTAGTAGACCGGCGGTGCCCCAGCATTTT
clone size: NA; J gene: TRBJ2-1; V gene: TRBV7-9; D gene: TRBD2; CDR3 protein: CASSPRGAGGEQFF; CDR3 DNA: TGTGCCAGCAGCCCCCGCGGAGCGGGAGGTGAGCAGTTCTTC
clone size: NA; J gene: TRBJ2-7; V gene: TRBV5-6; D gene: TRBD2; CDR3 protein: CASSYGGGPSAYEQYF; CDR3 DNA: TGTGCCAGCAGCTACGGCGGGGGGCCATCGGCTTACGAGCAGTACTTC
clone size: NA; J gene: TRBJ1-2; V gene: TRBV7-8; D gene: TRBD1; CDR3 protein: CASSLGGTGPDYGYTF; CDR3 DNA: TGTGCCAGCAGCTTAGGGGGGACAGGTCCTGACTATGGCTACACCTTC
clone size: NA; J gene: TRBJ2-7; V gene: TRBV20-1; D gene: NA; CDR3 protein: CSASYSYYEQYF; CDR3 DNA: TGCAGTGCTAGTTACAGCTACTACGAGCAGTACTTC
clone size: NA; J gene: TRBJ1-3; V gene: TRBV10-3; D gene: TRBD1; CDR3 protein: CAISAGQEYTIYF; CDR3 DNA: TGTGCCATCAGTGCGGGACAGGAATACACCATATATTTT
clone size: NA; J gene: TRBJ1-5; V gene: TRBV19; D gene: NA; CDR3 protein: CASSIDIEVFQPQHF; CDR3 DNA: TGTGCCAGTAGTATAGATATCGAGGTATTCCAGCCCCAGCATTTT
clone size: NA; J gene: TRBJ2-7; V gene: TRBV18; D gene: TRBD1; CDR3 protein: CASSPPIGTGSSYEQYF; CDR3 DNA: TGTGCCAGCTCACCACCAATCGGGACAGGGAGCTCCTACGAGCAGTACTTC
clone size: once; J gene: TRBJ2-3; V gene: TRBV5-1; D gene: TRBD1; CDR3 protein: CASSSTGGRGRTDTQYF; CDR3 DNA: TGCGCCAGCAGCTCAACAGGGGGCAGGGGGCGCACAGATACGCAGTATTTT
clone size: NA; J gene: TRBJ2-3; V gene: TRBV6-2/TRBV6-3; D gene: NA; CDR3 protein: CASSYWDPSAGTDTQYF; CDR3 DNA: TGTGCCAGCAGTTACTGGGACCCTAGCGCCGGCACAGATACGCAGTATTTT
clone size: NA; J gene: TRBJ2-7; V gene: TRBV6-5; D gene: TRBD2; CDR3 protein: CASNLSGGTYEQYF; CDR3 DNA: TGTGCCAGCAACCTTAGCGGGGGAACCTACGAGCAGTACTTC
clone size: NA; J gene: TRBJ1-1; V gene: TRBV5-4; D gene: NA; CDR3 protein: CASSPEWGEIMNTEAFF; CDR3 DNA: TGTGCCAGCAGCCCTGAGTGGGGGGAAATCATGAACACTGAAGCTTTCTTT